The TCR beta chain under discussion was sequenced for a study of T-cell memory formation after mild COVID-19. Points from the study as a whole: Of the contracting clones, CD4+ ones lay mainly in CM and EM, and CD8+ ones in EMRA.

MiXCR was run by TCRdb on the 5' RACE reads, yielding one entry per CDR3 protein. Of fewer than 600,000 distinct CDR3 sequences listed, about 20% are singletons. Points on this clonotype: Antigen specificity is unknown.

The CDR3 sequence is 18 residues long. V shed 4 bases, J shed 8 bases, and the junction held 18 bases outside the gene matches. CDR1 and CDR2 (germline): MNHEY, SVGEGT. What was sequenced was PBMCs or a T cell subset sorted from them (not recorded which). The chain links TRBV6-2 or TRBV6-3 to TRBJ2-3, with 10 positions matching TRBD2. This sequence was found in an adult woman who had mild COVID-19 (a few samples of this study predate the infection). Cell type and time point are not known. CDR3 sequence reads: CASSLLGFTLAGAGTQYF. DNA for the CDR3: TGTGCCAGCAGTTTACTCGGGTTCACGCTAGCGGGGGCCGGTACGCAGTATTTT.